Following are 20 T cell receptor beta chains from one sample sequenced in a study of cytomegalovirus exposure and HLA in healthy donors (dated by TCRdb to about 2017). The library was obtained by the immunoSEQ multiplex PCR assay. For the multiplex PCR, a mixture combining 60 forward primers for TCR Vbeta segments and 13 reverse primers for TCR Jbeta segments was used. The clones in this table, taken by TCRdb from immuneACCESS, are in-frame only. Not every clone is retained; where verified, under half of the shortfall comes from an unresolved V gene, and the cause of the rest is unknown. In this sample the table shows around 130,000 clones, roughly four fifths of which occur a single time. The ten largest clones capture around 1.2% of the sample. Sequencing input: PBMCs. These receptor sequences come from a girl aged 2 to 9 in good health and CMV-seronegative.

The rearrangement links TRBV7-2 to TRBJ1-1, with 7 bases fitting TRBD1. V shed 3 bases, J shed 8 bases, and the junction held 6 bases outside the gene matches. Germline loops: CDR1 SGHTA, CDR2 FQGNSA. The CDR3 is 13 residues long. The CDR3 sequence is CASSFDPGQEAFF. Written as DNA, the CDR3 is TGTGCCAGCAGCTTCGACCCGGGACAGGAAGCTTTCTTT.

The chain links TRBV15 to TRBJ2-5; 9 bases agree with TRBD1. The CDR3 consists of 15 residues. With 0 bases clipped from V and 14 bases from J, the junction kept 13 bases outside the gene matches. In germline, CDR1 is LNHNV, CDR2 YYDKDF (reference sequence). CDR3 region: CATSRDPSGGTGFYF. CDR3 in DNA: TGTGCCACCAGCAGAGATCCATCCGGTGGGACAGGGTTCTACTTC. Full variable domain (missing parts from reference TRBV15 and TRBJ2-5): DAMVIQNPRYQVTQFGKPVTLSCSQTLNHNVMYWYQQKSSQAPKLLFHYYDKDFNNEADTPDNFQSRRPNTSFCFLDIRSPGLGDTAMYLCATSRDPSGGTGFYFGPGTRLLVL.

This chain joins TRBV4-1 and TRBJ2-3; tentative D call: TRBD1 (5 bases). The V gene lost 4 bases and the J gene lost 3 bases, with 17 bases spanning the gap. Germline CDR1 reads MGHRA; CDR2 reads YSYEKL. The CDR3 runs to 16 residues. The CDR3 region is CASSLVQVPETDTQYF. The CDR3 coding sequence is TGCGCCAGCAGCCTTGTACAGGTTCCAGAAACAGATACGCAGTATTTT.

The V call is TRBV28, the J call TRBJ1-5; 7 nucleotides match TRBD1. V lost 2 bases and J lost 0; bases outside the gene matches: 4. CDR1 MDHEN and CDR2 SYDVKM come from the germline V gene. CDR3 length equals 16 residues. CDR3 DNA: TGTGCCAGCAGTTTACGGGGACAGCTTAGCAATCAGCCCCAGCATTTT. It is translated as CASSLRGQLSNQPQHF.

The chain has TRBV30 and TRBJ2-7, with a tentative D call TRBD2 (5 bases). The CDR3 has 13 amino acids. V was trimmed by 0 bases and J by 6 bases, leaving 12 bases between them. The V gene's germline CDR1 is GTSNPN and CDR2 SVGIG (reference sequence). The CDR3 DNA reads as TGTGCCTGGAGTGTAGATGTAGAGGGCGAGCAGTACTTC. Translated, it gives CAWSVDVEGEQYF.

This clone appeared once. The CDR3 DNA sequence: TGCGCCAGCAGCCAAGAGGCTAGCGGAACCTACGAGCAGTACTTC. This translates into CASSQEASGTYEQYF. The rearrangement links TRBV4-1 to TRBJ2-7; the match to TRBD2 covers 7 bases. V trimming: 0 bases; J trimming: 2 bases; junction bases outside the gene matches: 4. Germline values: CDR1 MGHRA, CDR2 YSYEKL. This CDR3 spans 15 amino acids.

This clone showed up just a few times. This chain uses TRBV15 with TRBJ2-3; 7 nucleotides agree with TRBD2. The trim removed 1 base at V and 0 bases at J, leaving 1 base unmatched. The CDR3 spans 15 residues. Germline assignment: CDR1 LNHNV and CDR2 YYDKDF (reference sequence). The CDR3 nucleotides read TGTGCCACCAGCAGAGGCGGGGGTAGCACAGATACGCAGTATTTT. Translating it yields CATSRGGGSTDTQYF.

The genes are TRBV9 and TRBJ2-2; 7 bases line up with TRBD2. The CDR3 consists of 16 residues. Germline-derived CDR1 and CDR2 are SGDLS and YYNGEE. V dropped 0 bases and J dropped 2; count of bases not matched to a gene: 4. This chain's CDR3 is CASSVVPSGNTGELFF. CDR3 DNA: TGTGCCAGCAGCGTAGTCCCTAGCGGAAACACCGGGGAGCTGTTTTTT.

Points on this clone: The junction departs from the called germline gene at one end, perhaps through a read error. The chain links TRBV5-1 to TRBJ1-1; 7 bases map to TRBD1. The CDR3 has 17 amino acids. Per the germline V gene, CDR1 is SGHRS and CDR2 is YFSETQ. CDR3 DNA: TGCGCCATCAGCTTGGGGGAAGGGGGCTACGGGAACACTGAAGCTTTCTTT. Protein sequence: CAISLGEGGYGNTEAFF.

This clone was seen a single time. The chain couples TRBV27 to TRBJ1-2; D possibly corresponds to TRBD1 (6 bases). V was trimmed by 3 bases and J by 0 bases, leaving 11 bases between them. Germline CDR1 is MNHEY and CDR2 is SMNVEV (reference sequence). The CDR3 has 15 amino acids. CDR3 DNA sequence: TGTGCCAGCAGTTTTAGGGACAACTCTAACTATGGCTACACCTTC. The encoded protein is CASSFRDNSNYGYTF.

This clone occurred a few times. The CDR3 region is CASSLTGKGHEQFF. CDR3 bases: TGTGCCAGCAGCCTCACGGGAAAGGGCCATGAGCAGTTCTTC. The V gene is TRBV5-6, the J gene TRBJ2-1; possible D gene TRBD2, 5 bases. Germline-derived CDR1 and CDR2 are SGHDT and YYEEEE. The ends were cut back, 4 bases at V and 8 bases at J, with 16 bases in the middle. CDR3 length: 14 amino acids.

J is TRBJ2-5 and V is TRBV10-3; 7 nucleotides match TRBD1. With 4 bases clipped from V and 2 bases from J, the junction kept 4 bases outside the gene matches. CDR1 ENHRY and CDR2 SYGVKD come from the germline V gene. The CDR3 spans 14 residues. This CDR3 is CAISGGQTQETQYF. The CDR3 nucleotides read TGTGCCATCAGTGGGGGACAGACACAAGAGACCCAGTACTTC.

The chain has TRBV29-1 and TRBJ2-1; 10 positions match TRBD1. The germline CDR1 and CDR2 sequences are SQVTM and ANQGSEA. J was trimmed by 9 bases and V by 6 bases; bases with no gene match: 11. The CDR3 loop spans 14 amino acids. This CDR3 reads CSVSGDRGVGEQFF. CDR3 in DNA: TGCAGCGTGAGCGGGGACAGGGGCGTCGGTGAGCAGTTCTTC.

This chain joins TRBV19 and TRBJ2-1; possible D gene TRBD1, 5 bases. Germline CDR1 is LNHDA and CDR2 is SQIVND (reference sequence). The CDR3 covers 17 residues. V dropped 5 bases and J dropped 0 bases, with 17 bases sitting between them. CDR3 loop: CASSPTLGAGSYNEQFF. The DNA of the CDR3 is TGTGCCAGTAGTCCGACATTAGGGGCCGGCTCCTACAATGAGCAGTTCTTC.

The rearrangement links TRBV19 to TRBJ2-5; weak D call: TRBD2 (7 bases). Germline CDR1 reads LNHDA; CDR2 reads SQIVND (reference sequence). The V end lost 1 base, the J end lost 1 base, and 19 bases lay between the germline ends. This CDR3 has 18 residues. The CDR3 region is CASSIGPTGGPLQETQYF. The DNA of the CDR3 is TGTGCCAGTAGTATAGGTCCCACCGGGGGGCCCCTCCAAGAGACCCAGTACTTC.

This rearrangement joins TRBV5-6 to TRBJ1-3; tentatively, D is TRBD1 (6 bases). From germline, CDR1 is SGHDT and CDR2 YYEEEE. CDR3 length equals 16 residues. Trimming shortened V by 0 bases and J by 0 bases, and 10 bases separated the two germline ends. CDR3 nucleotides: TGTGCCAGCAGCTTGGGGCAGGGGTTCTCTGGAAACACCATATATTTT. It yields the protein CASSLGQGFSGNTIYF.

The chain carries TRBV19 and TRBJ2-7; tentative D call: TRBD2 (6 bases). The CDR3 has 16 residues. V was clipped by 3 bases and J by 7 bases, with 22 bases between them. Germline CDR1 and CDR2: LNHDA and SQIVND (reference sequence). The CDR3 here is CASSIARDGSGREQYF. The CDR3, as DNA: TGTGCCAGTAGTATCGCACGAGACGGTTCCGGGAGAGAGCAGTACTTC.

V and J are TRBV5-1 and TRBJ1-1; weak D call: TRBD1 (6 bases). CDR1 is SGHRS and CDR2 is YFSETQ in the germline V gene. The CDR3 totals 17 residues. V gave up 0 bases and J gave up 0 bases, with 15 bases separating them. The CDR3 protein is CASSLGNWGRVNTEAFF. The CDR3 DNA sequence: TGCGCCAGCAGCTTGGGTAATTGGGGGCGTGTGAACACTGAAGCTTTCTTT.

The chain combines TRBV28 with TRBJ2-7; D is perhaps TRBD2 (6 bases). The length of the CDR3 is 14 residues. Per germline, CDR1 MDHEN and CDR2 SYDVKM. V was pared by 4 bases and J by 2 bases, with 12 bases between. CDR3 in DNA: TGTGCCAGCAGTTGGAGGGACTTCGCCTACGAGCAGTACTTC. Its translation is CASSWRDFAYEQYF.

Here the CDR3 reads CASSQGGGRLYTGELFF. For the CDR3, the DNA is TGTGCCAGCAGCCAAGGTGGAGGCAGGTTGTACACCGGGGAGCTGTTTTTT. V usage is TRBV4-2 and J usage is TRBJ2-2, with D possibly matching TRBD2 (5 bases). CDR1 LGHNA and CDR2 YNFKEQ come from the germline V gene. This CDR3 has 17 residues. Between the trimmed V and J ends, which lost 1 base and 3 bases, there was a span of 15 bases.